This TCR beta chain was captured by sequencing in a study of blood T cell repertoires in COVID-19. Some clones are missing from TCRdb's copy, which holds only in-frame ones; the method was immunoSEQ multiplex PCR. The data contain about 220,000 clones, roughly 75% of them singletons. This CDR3 region has 15 residues. Trimming pared 2 bases from V and 0 bases from J, leaving 11 bases between. The germline gives CDR1 SGHTA, CDR2 FQGNSA. Material: peripheral blood. This clonotype was sampled from a woman between 65 and 79 years old with acute or convalescent COVID-19. The chain recombines TRBV7-2 with TRBJ2-7; tentative D call: TRBD2 (5 bases). The CDR3 loop reads CASSLSPGSSYEQYF. The DNA of the CDR3 is TGTGCCAGCAGCTTAAGTCCGGGGAGCTCCTACGAGCAGTACTTC.